The sequence of this TCR beta chain was determined in a study of blood T cell repertoires in COVID-19 (dated by TCRdb to about 2020). With respect to the entire study: Samples covering the acute and convalescent phases of COVID-19 were provided by collaborators in the United States, Italy and Spain. Where available, HLA class I and class II types were taken from metadata supplied by the sample provider and were not determined by assay-based typing. Nearly every sample came with metadata listing a de-identified subject ID, COVID-19 status, age in years and sex. The dataset comprised deeply sampled blood TCRbeta repertoires from subjects exposed to, actively infected with, or recovered from COVID-19. The material from the prospective study consisted of cDNA or gDNA derived from T cells, B-cell-depleted T cells, or PBMCs. The samples were drawn from the first 160 participants of the ongoing ImmuneRACE study and from 1,254 subjects provided by 6 global collaborators. The repertoires were released in a freely available public database intended as a resource for research on the immune response to SARS-CoV-2. The paper's findings and limits, for the study overall: The amount of clinical and demographic metadata varied by source and participant and was provided uncurated.

CDR1 and CDR2 are drawn from the germline V gene: SGHRS, YFSETQ. V is shortened by 7 bases, J by 3 bases, and the region joining them spans 15 bases. The CDR3 runs 14 residues from the cysteine to the phenylalanine. Just CDR3 DNA is preserved here, 42 bases in frame from base 1. TCRbeta CDR3 regions were amplified from genomic DNA by means of the immunoSEQ Assay, a bias-controlled multiplex PCR. On the authors' methods: Within the assay, amplification of reference gene primers was used to estimate how many nucleated cells each sample contained. To quantify the absolute abundance of each unique TCRbeta CDR3 rearrangement, sequence reads were collapsed and filtered. For each sample, productive Simpson clonality was calculated by taking the square root of Simpson's diversity index across productive rearrangements. TCRdb retrieved this table from immuneACCESS and kept in-frame rearrangements only. Not all clones are present; in checked studies, unresolved V genes account for under half, and no reason is known for the remainder. From that table come the V and J calls and clone size; the DNA was used to work out D and trimming. The sample has a few hundred thousand clones on record, approximately 84% of them singletons. The ten biggest clones cover about 4% of the sample.

Participants in the prospective study were enrolled through a virtual design, were aged roughly 18 to 100 years, and lived in under 25 United States geographic areas. To assign participants to cohorts, the prospective study relied on clinical history that participants themselves reported in a screening survey and a study questionnaire. Recovered participants in ImmuneRACE Cohort 3 were defined as having two consecutive negative NP/OP PCR tests, clearance from a healthcare professional, or resolution of symptoms. In the prospective study, whole blood, serum and a nasopharyngeal or oropharyngeal swab were collected from each participant by mobile phlebotomists. Participants in the prospective study had the option to provide additional blood draws and questionnaires over a roughly 2-month period. Blood samples from the prospective study were shipped frozen or at room temperature prior to DNA extraction.

As for this clone: There is no known antigen for this receptor. No base qualities exist here, and no much larger clone lies one base off it.

Here the chain combines TRBV5-1 and TRBJ2-3; TRBD2 is a possible D gene, resting on 6 matching bases. The specimen sequenced was PBMCs or T cells enriched from blood (not recorded which). This TCR came from a man aged 25 to 45 who had recovered from COVID-19. The CDR3 here reads CASLPGLRTDTQYF. The bases are TGCGCCAGCCTACCGGGACTTCGTACAGATACGCAGTATTTT.